These T cell receptor beta chains were read from a single sample in a study of blood T cell repertoires in COVID-19. Here immunoSEQ multiplex PCR was the method, and the copy in TCRdb shows in-frame clones only, minus some. The table records about 210,000 clones, about 91% of them present only once. Material for sequencing was PBMCs or T cells enriched from blood (not recorded which). The receptors were sampled from a man aged 18 to 29 with acute COVID-19. The CDR3 runs from the conserved cysteine through the conserved F or W. The D gene is left open where the match is weak. For some rows the clone size is stated as once, few or many, or as a class when expanded; others skip it.

NA,TRBJ2-2,TRBD1,TRBV30,TGTGCCTGGGGACAGGGGGCCTTTTCTAACACCGGGGAGCTGTTTTTT,CAWGQGAFSNTGELFF
once,TRBJ2-7,NA,TRBV21-1,TGTGCCAGCAGCACCCGGGACTGCTACGAGCAGTACTTC,CASSTRDCYEQYF
NA,TRBJ2-3,TRBD1,TRBV6-4,TGTGCCAGCAGTGAGTCACGACAGGGGACCTCCACAGATACGCAGTATTTT,CASSESRQGTSTDTQYF
NA,TRBJ2-5,NA,TRBV12-3/TRBV12-4,TGTGCCAGCAGTCCAGGGTACCAAGAGACCCAGTACTTC,CASSPGYQETQYF
NA,TRBJ1-3,NA,TRBV5-6,TGTGCCAGCAGCGTCCTGACCACAGGAGAAAACACCATATATTTT,CASSVLTTGENTIYF
once,TRBJ2-1,TRBD1,TRBV9,TGTGCCAGCAGCCTTTGGGACAGGGGCAATGAGCAGTTCTTC,CASSLWDRGNEQFF
NA,TRBJ1-3,NA,TRBV28,TGTGCCAGCAGTGACGCGGGGAGAACTTCTGGAAACACCATATATTTT,CASSDAGRTSGNTIYF
NA,TRBJ2-1,TRBD2,TRBV5-4,TGTGCCAGCAGCTTGTCACTGGGCTTCGGGGGAGGGAACAATGAGCAGTTCTTC,CASSLSLGFGGGNNEQFF
NA,TRBJ2-7,NA,TRBV11-3,TGTGCCAGCAGCTTTGGTACAGGCTACGAGCAGTACTTC,CASSFGTGYEQYF
NA,TRBJ1-1,NA,TRBV28,TGTGCCAGCAGTTTTCAGAGTGACACGGCTGAAGCTTTCTTT,CASSFQSDTAEAFF
NA,TRBJ1-1,TRBD1,TRBV14,TGTGCCAGCAGCCATACAGGGGTCACTGAAGCTTTCTTT,CASSHTGVTEAFF
NA,TRBJ2-7,TRBD1,TRBV24-1,TGTGCCACCAGTGACCCGGGACAGGGTGGGTACGAGCAGTACTTC,CATSDPGQGGYEQYF
once,TRBJ2-4,TRBD2,TRBV4-3,TGCGCCAGCAGCCAAACTACTCCGGGACTAGCGGGAGTATCCAACATTCAGTACTTC,CASSQTTPGLAGVSNIQYF
once,TRBJ2-5,NA,TRBV30,TGTGCCTGGATGATGGACTCCTGGTGGCAAGAGACCCAGTACTTC,CAWMMDSWWQETQYF
NA,TRBJ2-3,NA,TRBV9,TGTGCCAGCAATGGGTGGGCTAGCACAGATACGCAGTATTTT,CASNGWASTDTQYF
NA,TRBJ2-1,TRBD2,TRBV5-8,TGTGCCAGCAGCGGAGGGACTAGCGGGAGTCGGGGTGAGCAGTTCTTC,CASSGGTSGSRGEQFF
NA,TRBJ2-7,NA,TRBV30,TGTGCCTGGAGTGTGGGCCGCTCCTACGAGCAGTACTTC,CAWSVGRSYEQYF
NA,TRBJ2-1,NA,TRBV11-3,TGTGCCAGCAGCTTAGGGTACAGTTCATATGAGCAGTTCTTC,CASSLGYSSYEQFF
once,TRBJ2-2,NA,TRBV5-6,TGTGCCAGCAGCTTGTCGACCGGGGAGCTGTTTTTT,CASSLSTGELFF
NA,TRBJ2-3,TRBD1,TRBV14,TGTGCCAGCAGCCACCTCTCCAAGGGACAGGGGGTAACAGATACGCAGTATTTT,CASSHLSKGQGVTDTQYF
NA,TRBJ2-1,NA,TRBV5-1,TGCGCCAGCAGCTTGAACAGCAATGAGCAGTTCTTC,CASSLNSNEQFF
NA,TRBJ2-3,TRBD2,TRBV7-2,TGTGCCAGCAGCTACCTCGGAACGGGAGGAACAGATACGCAGTATTTT,CASSYLGTGGTDTQYF
NA,TRBJ2-7,NA,TRBV5-1,TGCGCCAGCAGCCCAGGGGGGATTCTTTCCTACGAGCAGTACTTC,CASSPGGILSYEQYF
NA,TRBJ1-1,NA,TRBV19,TGTGCCAGTAGAGGTGGGCAGGGCACTGAAGCTTTCTTT,CASRGGQGTEAFF
NA,TRBJ2-7,TRBD2,TRBV5-1,TGCGCCAGCAGCTTCCTAGCGGGGGACAGAAGCGAGCAGTACTTC,CASSFLAGDRSEQYF
NA,TRBJ2-1,TRBD2,TRBV10-3,TGTGCCATCAGGAGGGCCGGGGGGGATGAGCAGTTCTTC,CAIRRAGGDEQFF
NA,TRBJ2-1,TRBD2,TRBV7-2,TGTGCCAGCAGCTTATTAGCGGGAGGGCCTAGCTCCTACAATGAGCAGTTCTTC,CASSLLAGGPSSYNEQFF
NA,TRBJ2-2,NA,TRBV2,TGTGCCAGCAGTGAACTAGCCGGGGAGCTGTTTTTT,CASSELAGELFF
NA,TRBJ2-7,NA,TRBV18,TGTGCCAGCTCACCTACCAGCTCCTACGAGCAGTACTTC,CASSPTSSYEQYF
NA,TRBJ2-3,TRBD1,TRBV27,TGTGCCAGCAGCGGCCGGGGGAGCAGTCCCGGGACAGGGGTCACAGATACGCAGTATTTT,CASSGRGSSPGTGVTDTQYF
few,TRBJ2-3,TRBD2,TRBV27,TGTGCCAGCAGTACCGGACTAGCGGGAGTCGATACGCAGTATTTT,CASSTGLAGVDTQYF
NA,TRBJ2-7,TRBD1,TRBV4-3,TGCGCCAGCAGCTATACCGGGACAGGGTCCTACGAGCAGTACTTC,CASSYTGTGSYEQYF
NA,TRBJ2-1,TRBD1,TRBV27,TGTGCCAGCAGTCCCGGGACAGCCCTGAACAATGAGCAGTTCTTC,CASSPGTALNNEQFF
NA,TRBJ1-2,NA,TRBV28,TGTGCCAGCAGTTCCCCCTCAGGGAACTATGGCTACACCTTC,CASSSPSGNYGYTF
NA,TRBJ2-5,NA,TRBV11-2,TGTGCCAGCAGCACCACTAGCTTAGGAGAGACCCAGTACTTC,CASSTTSLGETQYF
NA,TRBJ2-4,TRBD2,TRBV27,TGTGCCAGCAGTCGACTAGCGGTAGCCAAAAACATTCAGTACTTC,CASSRLAVAKNIQYF
NA,TRBJ2-1,NA,TRBV12-3/TRBV12-4,TGTGCCAGTGCCATTGCGGGCGGTGAGCAGTTCTTC,CASAIAGGEQFF
NA,TRBJ1-2,NA,TRBV6-5,TGTGCCAGCAGAAGACAGGTCTTCTACACCTTC,CASRRQVFYTF
NA,TRBJ1-1,NA,TRBV6-5,TGTGCCAGCAGTCGGACAGACAGGAGTGAAGCTTTCTTT,CASSRTDRSEAFF
NA,TRBJ2-1,TRBD2,TRBV19,TGTGCCAGTAGTATCGGCGGGAGGGCCTTCGGTGAGCAGTTCTTC,CASSIGGRAFGEQFF
NA,TRBJ2-2,NA,TRBV29-1,TGCAGCGCGCCTCTGAACACCGGGGAGCTGTTTTTT,CSAPLNTGELFF
NA,TRBJ2-7,TRBD1,TRBV19,TGTGCCAGTAGACCCGGGACAGGACTCTACGAGCAGTACTTC,CASRPGTGLYEQYF
NA,TRBJ1-2,NA,TRBV10-3,TGTGCCATCAGTGAGCCAGGCTTCTATGGCTACACCTTC,CAISEPGFYGYTF
NA,TRBJ1-6,NA,TRBV5-1,TGCGCCAGCAGCTTGGCGGGGAGAGGTTCACCCCTCCACTTT,CASSLAGRGSPLHF
NA,TRBJ2-1,NA,TRBV7-8,TGTGCCAGCAGCTTAGCCGCCAGCTCCTACAATGAGCAGTTCTTC,CASSLAASSYNEQFF
NA,TRBJ2-3,NA,TRBV30,TGTGCCTGGAGTGTAGACAGGCTCACAGATACGCAGTATTTT,CAWSVDRLTDTQYF